What follows are 15 T cell receptor beta chains derived from one specimen sequenced in a study of blood T cell repertoires in COVID-19. Only in-frame clones appear in the TCRdb table, and some are missing; sequencing was by immunoSEQ multiplex PCR. The sample has over 120,000 clones; approximately 84% are singletons. The sequencing input was peripheral blood. Receptor source: a woman in her sixties with acute or convalescent COVID-19.

This chain links TRBV10-3 with TRBJ2-3; 7 bases map to TRBD1. Trimming cost V 3 bases and J 0 bases; bases outside gene matches: 6. From germline, CDR1 is ENHRY and CDR2 SYGVKD. The CDR3 loop spans 16 amino acids. As DNA, the CDR3 is TGTGCCATCAGTGACCCAGGGGGATCTAGCACAGATACGCAGTATTTT. Its translation: CAISDPGGSSTDTQYF.

The chain combines TRBV10-2 with TRBJ2-1; a possible D gene is TRBD1 (5 bases). The CDR3 sequence is 13 residues long. Germline V gives CDR1 WSHSY, CDR2 SAAADI. The V gene lost 2 bases and the J gene lost 4 bases, with 6 bases spanning the gap. The CDR3 loop is CASSENRYNEQFF. Here the CDR3 DNA reads TGCGCCAGCAGTGAGAACAGGTACAATGAGCAGTTCTTC.

J is TRBJ2-2 and V is TRBV2, with 7 bases matching TRBD1. There are 14 residues in the CDR3. CDR1 is SNHLY, CDR2 FYNNEI, per germline. J was trimmed by 1 base and V by 8 bases; bases with no gene match: 4. CDR3 in DNA: TGTGCCAGCGTGACAGGGCGGAACACCGGGGAGCTGTTTTTT. This codes for CASVTGRNTGELFF.

This chain links TRBV3-1 (or the pseudogene TRBV3-2) with TRBJ1-2, with 9 bases fitting TRBD1. This CDR3 has 14 amino acids. Trimming removed 4 bases from V and 4 bases from J; junction bases left unmatched: 4. CDR1 and CDR2 (germline): LGHDT, YNNKEL (reference sequence). CDR3 nucleotides: TGTGCCAGCAGCCGGGACAGGGTTGGCTATGGCTACACCTTC. Its protein is CASSRDRVGYGYTF.

The chain couples TRBV6-5 to TRBJ1-5; D might be TRBD1 (5 bases). Germline V lookup: CDR1 MNHEY, CDR2 SVGAGI. CDR3 length equals 15 residues. V was pared by 6 bases and J by 7 bases, with 19 bases between. CDR3 nucleotide sequence: TGTGCCAGCAGCCGGGGTTGGGGGGGAAACCAGCCCCAGCATTTT. Translation gives CASSRGWGGNQPQHF.

This chain uses TRBV5-6 with TRBJ1-5; 10 positions match TRBD1. The CDR3 totals 14 residues. Germline lookup yields CDR1 SGHDT and CDR2 YYEEEE. J was trimmed by 6 bases and V by 2 bases; bases with no gene match: 2. CDR3 coding DNA: TGTGCCAGCAGCTTTCGACAGGGGGCTCAGCCCCAGCATTTT. This encodes CASSFRQGAQPQHF.

This sequence joins TRBV29-1 and TRBJ2-1, with TRBD2 matching 9 bases. Per the germline V gene, CDR1 is SQVTM and CDR2 is ANQGSEA. There are 12 residues in the CDR3. J was trimmed by 7 bases and V by 7 bases; bases with no gene match: 5. Here the CDR3 reads CSARLAVNEQFF. The CDR3 DNA is TGCAGCGCGAGACTAGCGGTGAATGAGCAGTTCTTC.

The genes are TRBV14 and TRBJ2-3, with 7 positions matching TRBD2. The germline gives CDR1 SGHDN, CDR2 FVKESK. The CDR3 runs 13 residues. Trimming cost V 4 bases and J 9 bases; bases outside gene matches: 7. The CDR3 loop is CASSPRLAGTQYF. The CDR3 bases are TGTGCCAGCAGCCCACGACTAGCAGGCACGCAGTATTTT. Variable domain in full (rest from reference TRBV14 and TRBJ2-3): EAGVTQFPSHSVIEKGQTVTLRCDPISGHDNLYWYRRVMGKEIKFLLHFVKESKQDESGMPNNRFLAERTGGTYSTLKVQPAELEDSGVYFCASSPRLAGTQYFGPGTRLTVL.

This rearrangement joins TRBV18 to TRBJ1-6, with TRBD1 matching over 10 bases. Germline V gene data show CDR1 as KGHSH and CDR2 as LQKENI. The length of the CDR3 is 17 residues. Trimming removed 6 bases from V and 1 base from J; junction bases left unmatched: 6. CDR3 in DNA: TGTGCCAGCTCCACGGACAGGGGGAATTCCTATAATTCACCCCTCCACTTT. Translating gives CASSTDRGNSYNSPLHF.

The chain uses TRBV11-3 and TRBJ2-7; TRBD1 agrees at 7 bases. This CDR3 comprises 15 residues. CDR1 is SGHNT and CDR2 is YENEEA in the germline V gene. Germline trimming cut 5 bases from V and 1 base from J; bases unmatched to any gene: 8. CDR3 in amino acids: CASSPRDSPSYEQYF. The CDR3, as DNA: TGTGCCAGCAGCCCTCGGGACAGCCCTTCCTACGAGCAGTACTTC.

The rearrangement uses TRBV5-1 and TRBJ2-1, with 9 bases lining up with TRBD2. The CDR3 length is 15 residues. The trim removed 4 bases at V and 6 bases at J, leaving 8 bases unmatched. The germline CDR1 and CDR2 sequences are SGHRS and YFSETQ. CDR3 loop: CASSPRGGRGNEQFF. CDR3 bases: TGCGCCAGCAGCCCCAGGGGCGGGAGGGGCAATGAGCAGTTCTTC.

The table lists this clone with a few counts. This chain connects TRBV6-5 to TRBJ1-5; 10 nucleotides line up with TRBD1. The trim removed 6 bases at V and 4 bases at J, leaving 3 bases unmatched. Germline loops: CDR1 MNHEY, CDR2 SVGAGI. The CDR3 has 14 amino acids. CDR3 sequence reads: CASSRQGANQPQHF. CDR3 nucleotide sequence: TGTGCCAGCAGCCGACAGGGGGCGAATCAGCCCCAGCATTTT.

V gene TRBV2 combines with J gene TRBJ1-1, with 7 bases matching TRBD1. CDR1 SNHLY and CDR2 FYNNEI come from the germline V gene. The CDR3 is 15 amino acids. Trimming cost V 5 bases and J 0 bases; bases outside gene matches: 6. The CDR3 sequence: CASSRRQGMNTEAFF. In nucleotides, the CDR3 is TGTGCCAGCAGTAGACGACAGGGCATGAACACTGAAGCTTTCTTT.

The rearrangement uses TRBV19 and TRBJ2-4; the D is unclear. This CDR3 contains 12 residues. Trimming stripped 8 bases from V and 1 base from J, with 6 bases between. Germline assignment: CDR1 LNHDA and CDR2 SQIVND (reference sequence). The CDR3 spells CASGPAKNIQYF. The CDR3 nucleotides read TGTGCCAGTGGGCCCGCCAAAAACATTCAGTACTTC.

The rearrangement uses TRBV28 and TRBJ2-2; tentatively, D is TRBD1 (6 bases). The CDR3 has 14 amino acids. V lost 8 bases and J lost 0, with 10 bases in between. Germline V gene lookup returns CDR1 MDHEN and CDR2 SYDVKM. DNA of the CDR3: TGTGCCAGCCTTGGGACACCGAACACCGGGGAGCTGTTTTTT. This codes for CASLGTPNTGELFF.